This T cell receptor beta chain was observed in a study of blood T cell repertoires in COVID-19. The wider study: Collection of acute and convalescent COVID-19 samples took place in the United States, Italy and Spain. PBMCs, B-cell-depleted T cells, or T cells provided the cDNA or gDNA that made up the material.

Patients at the Seattle site were enrolled during active infection and followed longitudinally. Trimming stripped 3 bases from V and 7 bases from J, with 19 bases between. The CDR3 totals 15 residues. Germline CDR1 SGHRS, CDR2 YFSETQ. Authors' processing steps: Counts of nucleated cells, estimated from reference gene primer amplification, were obtained. TCRdb keeps only in-frame clones here, not all; method: immunoSEQ multiplex PCR. V, J and clone size derive from that table, while D and trimming were established from the DNA sequence. The data hold 350,000 to 400,000 clones, with roughly nine tenths observed a single time.

The source material was peripheral blood. The receptor comes from a woman younger than 45 with COVID-19, enrolled during active disease. The rearrangement uses TRBV5-1 and TRBJ2-5; perhaps TRBD2 as D (5 bases). CDR3 nucleotide sequence: TGCGCCAGCAGCTCCGGGCCAGCGGATCCGGGGACCCAGTACTTC. Translated: CASSSGPADPGTQYF.